The 12 T cell receptor beta chains in this list originate from one sample, sequenced in a study of B cell selection in AIRE deficiency. Only in-frame clones appear in the TCRdb table, and some are missing; sequencing was by immunoSEQ multiplex PCR. The sample shows about 23,000 clones, 95% to 98% of them seen only once. The sorted conventional CD4 T cells were gated as CD4+CD127+. Specimen: conventional CD4+ T cells sorted from PBMCs. The receptor source for this set is a human donor with AIRE deficiency.

This clone came up once. The gene calls are TRBV6-5 and TRBJ2-1; TRBD1 matches 7 bases. Unmatched junction bases numbered 11, after V lost 6 bases and J lost 12 bases. From germline, CDR1 is MNHEY and CDR2 SVGAGI. The CDR3 totals 13 residues. CDR3: CASRRDSAGAQFF. The CDR3 DNA sequence: TGTGCCAGCAGAAGGGACAGCGCGGGTGCGCAGTTCTTC.

About this clone itself: A junction end diverges from the germline sequence, so it may reflect a read error. The rearrangement links TRBV4-3 to TRBJ1-5; 8 bases fit TRBD1. Germline CDR1 reads LGHNA; CDR2 reads YSLEER. The CDR3 is made up of 15 amino acids. The CDR3 DNA is TGCGCCAGCAGCAAAGACAGGGGTGGCAATCAGCCCCAGCATTTT. It encodes CASSKDRGGNQPQHF.

The chain joins TRBV28 to TRBJ1-1, with D unclear. V lost 6 bases and J 0 bases, leaving 8 bases between the germline ends. The CDR3 length is 13 residues. The germline V gene has CDR1 MDHEN and CDR2 SYDVKM. CDR3 nucleotides: TGTGCCAGCAGCCGAAGACTGAACACTGAAGCTTTCTTT. It codes for CASSRRLNTEAFF.

J is TRBJ2-2 and V is TRBV4-1; 11 nucleotides line up with TRBD2. The CDR3 is made up of 20 amino acids. The V and J ends lost 4 bases and 2 bases, in that order; junction bases with no gene match: 15. CDR1 and CDR2 (germline): MGHRA, YSYEKL. The CDR3 region is CASSPADRLAGGRNTGELFF. CDR3 coding DNA: TGCGCCAGCAGCCCTGCCGACAGGCTAGCGGGAGGACGAAACACCGGGGAGCTGTTTTTT.

V usage is TRBV28 and J usage is TRBJ1-4; no reliable D call. CDR1 and CDR2 (germline): MDHEN, SYDVKM. The CDR3 runs 14 residues. The V end lost 1 base, the J end lost 5 bases, and 8 bases lay between the germline ends. The CDR3 bases are TGTGCCAGCAGTTTATTAGGGCCGAATGAAAAACTGTTTTTT. It codes for CASSLLGPNEKLFF.

This sequence joins TRBV30 and TRBJ2-7, with 9 positions matching TRBD1. The ends lost 7 bases at V and 2 bases at J; junction bases unmatched: 9. The CDR3 spans 14 residues. Germline CDR1 reads GTSNPN; CDR2 reads SVGIG (reference sequence). Here the CDR3 DNA reads TGTGCCTACCGAGGGGGGGACAGGGCCTACGAGCAGTACTTC. Translating it yields CAYRGGDRAYEQYF.

This sequence joins TRBV7-3 and TRBJ2-4; D unresolved. The CDR3 runs to 16 residues. Trimming took off 5 bases at V and 1 base at J, with 15 bases between the two ends. Germline V gene sequence: CDR1 SGHTA, CDR2 FQGTGA. The DNA for the CDR3 is TGTGCCAGCAGCCCACGGCTAGTCGAGGCCAAAAACATTCAGTACTTC. It translates to CASSPRLVEAKNIQYF.

This sequence joins TRBV19 and TRBJ2-2; D remains ambiguous. CDR1 and CDR2 (germline): LNHDA, SQIVND (reference sequence). The CDR3 is 14 residues long. Trimming stripped 1 base from V and 1 base from J, with 4 bases between. CDR3 loop: CASSIGGNTGELFF. Here the CDR3 DNA reads TGTGCCAGTAGTATAGGGGGGAACACCGGGGAGCTGTTTTTT.

This clone is a singleton in its sample. J is TRBJ2-2 and V is TRBV11-2; possible D gene TRBD2, 5 bases. Germline values: CDR1 SGHAT, CDR2 FQNNGV. V gave up 1 base and J gave up 3 bases, with 12 bases separating them. This CDR3 contains 16 residues. The CDR3 DNA follows: TGTGCCAGCAGCTTAGTTGCAGCGGTTCACACCGGGGAGCTGTTTTTT. This translates into CASSLVAAVHTGELFF.

This clone came up once. This sequence joins TRBV9 and TRBJ2-6; 9 bases fit TRBD1. Losses at the gene ends were 7 bases for V and 1 base for J; bases not matched to a gene: 6. Germline V lookup: CDR1 SGDLS, CDR2 YYNGEE. The CDR3 runs to 16 residues. CDR3 sequence: CASRDRVESGANVLTF. The CDR3 DNA reads TGTGCCAGCCGGGACAGGGTCGAATCTGGGGCCAACGTCCTGACTTTC. Filled out from reference TRBV9 and TRBJ2-6, the complete variable domain reads DSGVTQTPKHLITATGQRVTLRCSPRSGDLSVYWYQQSLDQGLQFLIQYYNGEERAKGNILERFSAQQFPDLHSELNLSSLELGDSALYFCASRDRVESGANVLTFGAGSRLTVL.

The V gene is TRBV18, the J gene TRBJ2-2; 11 nucleotides match TRBD1. Germline V lookup: CDR1 KGHSH, CDR2 LQKENI. The J segment lost 3 bases and the V segment lost 3 bases, leaving 0 bases of the junction unmatched. This CDR3 comprises 15 residues. CDR3 amino acids: CASSPGQGDTGELFF. The CDR3 DNA follows: TGTGCCAGCTCACCGGGACAGGGGGACACCGGGGAGCTGTTTTTT.

This chain connects TRBV28 to TRBJ2-7; D gene ambiguous. Looked up from germline, CDR1 is MDHEN and CDR2 is SYDVKM. This CDR3 has 14 residues. V was trimmed by 6 bases and J by 2 bases, leaving 14 bases between them. For the CDR3, the DNA is TGTGCCAGCAGGCCAGGAAGTCCAACCTACGAGCAGTACTTC. It specifies CASRPGSPTYEQYF.